This TCR beta chain derives from a study of T cell repertoires in cytomegalovirus infection. The V gene's germline CDR1 is SGHTA and CDR2 FQGNSA. The CDR3 is made up of 16 amino acids. V lost 5 bases and J lost 5, with 18 bases in between. Using its own MiXCR run on the reads, TCRdb lists one record per CDR3 protein. The sample has a few hundred thousand distinct CDR3 sequences; approximately 40% are singletons. With respect to this clonotype: The antigen remains undetermined.

V is TRBV7-2 and J is TRBJ2-2; D is perhaps TRBD1 (6 bases). Source: cultured PBMCs, taken from culture after CMV antigen stimulation. This TCR came from a human donor in good health (CMV status not recorded). Some clones in this sample may be carry-over from other donors' samples. CDR3 nucleotide sequence: TGTGCCAGCAGCCGGCGCGTCCACAGGGAAACCGGGGAGCTGTTTTTT. Translating gives CASSRRVHRETGELFF.